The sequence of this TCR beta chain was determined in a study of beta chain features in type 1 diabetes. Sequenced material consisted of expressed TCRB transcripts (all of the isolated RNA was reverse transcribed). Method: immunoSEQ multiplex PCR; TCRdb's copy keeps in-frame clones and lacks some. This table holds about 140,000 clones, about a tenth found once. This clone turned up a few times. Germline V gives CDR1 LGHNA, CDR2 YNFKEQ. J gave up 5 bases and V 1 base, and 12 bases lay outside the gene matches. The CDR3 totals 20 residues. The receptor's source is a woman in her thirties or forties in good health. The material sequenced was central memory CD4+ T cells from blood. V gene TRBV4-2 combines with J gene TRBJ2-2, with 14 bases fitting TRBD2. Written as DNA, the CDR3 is TGTGCCAGCAGCCAAGGGAGACTAGCGGGGGGGGACCGTCAAACCGGGGAGCTGTTTTTT. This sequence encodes CASSQGRLAGGDRQTGELFF.